The present entry profiles one TCR beta chain with its context. The sample belongs to a study of cytomegalovirus exposure and HLA in healthy donors. At the time of sampling, donors were nominally healthy, though unrecorded immune exposures were likely. Primers included in the PCR were 60 Vbeta and 13 Jbeta primers. Profiling relied on immunoSEQ multiplex PCR, and the TCRdb table lists in-frame clones only, not all of them. Its table records 45,000 or so clones. Sequenced sample: PBMCs. This TCR came from a male donor in good health and CMV-seronegative.

CDR3 nucleotide sequence: TGTGCCAGCAGTACGACAGACCTTCATGGCTACACCTTC. Residues: CASSTTDLHGYTF. This chain connects TRBV7-8 to TRBJ1-2, with D tentatively TRBD1 (5 bases). Looked up from germline, CDR1 is SGHVS and CDR2 is FQNEAQ. CDR3 length: 13 residues. The V gene lost 6 bases and the J gene lost 6 bases, with 14 bases spanning the gap.